These T cell receptor beta chains were read from a single sample in a study of T cell responses to AZD1222 COVID-19 vaccine. Measured with immunoSEQ multiplex PCR; TCRdb has only the in-frame clones, and not every one. This table has about 160,000 clones, under 95% appearing once. Source: peripheral blood, taken on day 0 of MenACWY control vaccination. These receptors all come from an adult in good health. The CDR3 runs from the conserved cysteine through the conserved F or W. A D gene is named only where the DNA matches it firmly. Clone size is given for some rows only: seen once, a few or many times, or a class if the clone is expanded.

>TRBV5-1|.|.|TRBJ2-5
CASSLGLGPQETQYF
TGCGCCAGCAGCTTGGGCCTAGGTCCCCAAGAGACCCAGTACTTC
>TRBV4-3|TRBD2|.|TRBJ2-1
CASSQMGTSGIHEQFF
TGCGCCAGCAGCCAAATGGGGACTAGCGGGATTCATGAGCAGTTCTTC
>TRBV5-1|TRBD1|.|TRBJ1-4
CASSRWDRGSNEKLFF
TGCGCCAGCAGCCGGTGGGACAGGGGTTCCAATGAAAAACTGTTTTTT
>TRBV7-9|.|.|TRBJ1-2
CASSLGGRGRRGYTF
TGTGCCAGCAGCTTAGGAGGGCGGGGGCGAAGAGGCTACACCTTC
>TRBV11-1|.|many|TRBJ1-2
CASSHRGGYTF
TGTGCCAGCAGCCACCGAGGGGGCTACACCTTC
>TRBV27|.|.|TRBJ1-1
CASAPFGLPPGAFF
TGTGCCAGCGCACCCTTTGGACTCCCTCCTGGAGCTTTCTTT
>TRBV6-5|.|.|TRBJ2-7
CASSLLQGPYEQYF
TGTGCCAGCAGTTTATTACAGGGCCCCTACGAGCAGTACTTC
>TRBV29-1|TRBD2|.|TRBJ2-1
CSAEPLAGEQFF
TGCAGCGCCGAGCCTCTAGCGGGGGAGCAGTTCTTC
>TRBV29-1|TRBD2|.|TRBJ2-3
CSALAGGYSDTQYF
TGCAGCGCGCTAGCGGGAGGTTACTCAGATACGCAGTATTTT
>TRBV6-2/TRBV6-3|.|.|TRBJ2-3
CASSQGQSTQYF
TGTGCCAGCAGCCAAGGACAGAGTACGCAGTATTTT
>TRBV6-5|.|once|TRBJ1-2
CASSQNNYGYTF
TGTGCCAGCAGTCAAAATAACTATGGCTACACCTTC
>TRBV5-4|TRBD1|.|TRBJ1-1
CASSMPGQGYIEAFF
TGTGCCAGCAGCATGCCGGGACAGGGGTATATTGAAGCTTTCTTT
>TRBV19|TRBD1|.|TRBJ1-2
CASSIGTGWQGSYTF
TGTGCCAGTAGTATCGGGACAGGATGGCAGGGCAGCTACACCTTC
>TRBV15|TRBD1|.|TRBJ2-3
CATSKRDSLTTDTQYF
TGTGCCACCAGCAAACGGGACAGCCTAACCACAGATACGCAGTATTTT
>TRBV4-3|.|.|TRBJ1-5
CASSQDNRDSNQPQHF
TGCGCCAGCAGCCAAGATAACAGGGATAGCAATCAGCCCCAGCATTTT